A single sample gave rise to the 23 T cell receptor beta chains below, sequenced in a study of blood T cell repertoires in COVID-19 (dated by TCRdb to the early 2020s). The method was the immunoSEQ multiplex PCR assay. In TCRdb, the immuneACCESS table is reduced to in-frame sequences with V and J assigned. These tables do not hold every clone; where another copy was compared, an unresolved V gene accounts for under half, and the others remain unexplained. Recorded for this sample are about 200,000 clones; around four fifths of them occurred a single time. Around 0.93% of the sample belongs to the ten largest clones. Sequencing input: peripheral blood. All receptors derive from a man aged 55-75 years with COVID-19, enrolled during active disease.

The chain combines TRBV6-5 with TRBJ2-1, with D perhaps matching TRBD1 (6 bases). This CDR3 comprises 13 residues. Germline assignment: CDR1 MNHEY and CDR2 SVGAGI. The germline V and J ends were trimmed by 6 bases and 4 bases, with 10 bases remaining between them. The CDR3 loop reads CASRIGQYNEQFF. CDR3 coding DNA: TGTGCCAGCAGGATTGGACAGTACAATGAGCAGTTCTTC.

This clone was counted only a few times. The chain is built from TRBV7-9 and TRBJ1-6, with 7 bases identical to TRBD1. J gave up 9 bases and V 1 base, and 6 bases lay outside the gene matches. Germline values: CDR1 SEHNR, CDR2 FQNEAQ (reference sequence). The CDR3 spans 15 residues. The CDR3, as DNA: TGTGCCAGCAGCTTAGACGAACAGGGGTCTTCACCCCTCCACTTT. It codes for CASSLDEQGSSPLHF.

The chain carries TRBV28 and TRBJ2-1; 9 bases map to TRBD2. J gave up 5 bases and V 3 bases, and 5 bases lay outside the gene matches. CDR1 and CDR2 from the germline V gene are MDHEN and SYDVKM. This CDR3 is 15 amino acids long. The CDR3 bases are TGTGCCAGCAGTTTGAGACTAGCGGCCAACAATGAGCAGTTCTTC. Translation: CASSLRLAANNEQFF.

V is TRBV27 and J is TRBJ2-1, with 7 bases identical to TRBD1. The CDR3 is 17 residues long. The V gene's germline CDR1 is MNHEY and CDR2 SMNVEV (reference sequence). The J segment lost 7 bases and the V segment lost 5 bases, leaving 17 bases of the junction unmatched. The chain's CDR3 is CASSHSPGQTSVNEQFF. The CDR3 region has the DNA TGTGCCAGCAGTCACTCCCCGGGACAGACCTCGGTGAATGAGCAGTTCTTC.

The V and J genes are TRBV3-1 (or the pseudogene TRBV3-2) and TRBJ1-1; 10 bases are shared with TRBD1. CDR1 is LGHDT and CDR2 is YNNKEL in the germline V gene (reference sequence). The CDR3 runs 14 residues. The J segment lost 4 bases and the V segment lost 4 bases, leaving 3 bases of the junction unmatched. CDR3 region: CASSRTGGTTEAFF. DNA for the CDR3: TGTGCCAGCAGCCGGACAGGGGGGACCACTGAAGCTTTCTTT.

The chain joins TRBV6-5 to TRBJ1-1; D possibly corresponds to TRBD1 (5 bases). CDR1 and CDR2 (germline): MNHEY, SVGAGI. V was shortened by 2 bases and J by 4 bases, with 14 bases between the two germline ends. The CDR3 is made up of 15 amino acids. The CDR3 region is CASSYVSGGGTEAFF. In nucleotides, the CDR3 is TGTGCCAGCAGTTACGTCTCCGGGGGAGGCACTGAAGCTTTCTTT.

The rearrangement links TRBV27 to TRBJ1-1, with 7 positions matching TRBD1. V was clipped by 6 bases and J by 1 base; unmatched bases: 2. The CDR3 spans 13 residues. The germline V gene encodes CDR1 MNHEY and CDR2 SMNVEV (reference sequence). The CDR3, as DNA: TGTGCCAGCAGAGGGACAGAGAACACTGAAGCTTTCTTT. Translated: CASRGTENTEAFF.

This clone was detected only a few times. This rearrangement joins TRBV5-1 to TRBJ2-7; 8 positions agree with TRBD1. The germline gives CDR1 SGHRS, CDR2 YFSETQ. The CDR3 is made up of 14 amino acids. Losses at the gene ends were 2 bases for V and 7 bases for J; bases not matched to a gene: 8. The CDR3 nucleotides read TGCGCCAGCAGCTTAAGGCAGGGGGCTCGGGAGCAGTACTTC. Residues: CASSLRQGAREQYF.

V and J are TRBV5-1 and TRBJ1-1; perhaps TRBD1 as D (5 bases). Germline lookup yields CDR1 SGHRS and CDR2 YFSETQ. Trimming shortened V by 4 bases and J by 10 bases, and 14 bases separated the two germline ends. CDR3 length: 12 residues. The CDR3 region is CASSTDSGGAFF. DNA for the CDR3: TGCGCCAGCAGCACCGACAGTGGCGGAGCTTTCTTT.

The chain joins TRBV4-1 to TRBJ1-4; TRBD1 matches 7 bases. The CDR3 spans 13 residues. The V and J ends lost 3 bases and 12 bases, in that order; junction bases with no gene match: 7. Per germline, CDR1 MGHRA and CDR2 YSYEKL. In DNA form, the CDR3 reads TGCGCCAGCAGCCATCCGCAGGGGGAAGAACTGTTTTTT. Translation: CASSHPQGEELFF.

The rearrangement uses TRBV27 and TRBJ1-6, with D maybe TRBD1 (6 bases). This CDR3 region has 15 residues. CDR1 MNHEY and CDR2 SMNVEV come from the germline V gene (reference sequence). V lost 3 bases, J lost 10 bases, and 16 bases lay in between. The CDR3 nucleotides read TGTGCCAGCAGTTTTGAGATGGGGGCTAGCTCACCCCTCCACTTT. It codes for CASSFEMGASSPLHF.

The chain uses TRBV11-3 and TRBJ2-1; 13 nucleotides agree with TRBD2. This CDR3 spans 17 amino acids. Germline-derived CDR1 and CDR2 are SGHNT and YENEEA. V shed 4 bases, J shed 9 bases, and the junction held 12 bases outside the gene matches. CDR3 DNA sequence: TGTGCCAGCAGCTCGTATCCGGGACTAGCGGGAAGGCGTGAGCAGTTCTTC. Its translation is CASSSYPGLAGRREQFF. Full variable domain (rest looked up from reference TRBV11-3 and TRBJ2-1): EAGVVQSPRYKIIEKKQPVAFWCNPISGHNTLYWYLQNLGQGPELLIRYENEEAVDDSQLPKDRFSAERLKGVDSTLKIQPAELGDSAVYLCASSSYPGLAGRREQFFGPGTRLTVL.

This clone was seen a few times. The V call is TRBV5-8, the J call TRBJ1-1; D unresolved. V lost 0 bases to trimming and J lost 5 bases, with 14 bases between them. Per germline, CDR1 SGHTS and CDR2 YDEGEE. The CDR3 runs to 15 residues. The CDR3 DNA sequence: TGTGCCAGCAGCTTGGATCTGGGAGTGGGGACTGAAGCTTTCTTT. It yields the protein CASSLDLGVGTEAFF.

The chain links TRBV10-2 to TRBJ1-4; the D gene is possibly TRBD1 (6 bases). V was pared by 2 bases and J by 5 bases, with 6 bases between. CDR3 length: 13 amino acids. Germline lookup yields CDR1 WSHSY and CDR2 SAAADI. CDR3 region: CASSEQGNEKLFF. As DNA, the CDR3 is TGCGCCAGCAGTGAGCAGGGGAATGAAAAACTGTTTTTT.

J is TRBJ2-2 and V is TRBV6-5; 9 nucleotides match TRBD2. The length of the CDR3 is 15 residues. Germline-derived CDR1 and CDR2 are MNHEY and SVGAGI. Trimming cost V 6 bases and J 5 bases; bases outside gene matches: 7. The CDR3 is CASSQGGLATGELFF. The CDR3 region has the DNA TGTGCCAGCAGCCAAGGGGGACTAGCAACCGGGGAGCTGTTTTTT.

The V and J genes are TRBV30 and TRBJ1-1, with TRBD1 matching 9 bases. The CDR3 length is 12 residues. V was pared by 5 bases and J by 7 bases, with 5 bases of the junction left unmatched. CDR1 is GTSNPN, CDR2 SVGIG, per germline (reference sequence). CDR3 nucleotide sequence: TGTGCCTGGGGAGGACAGGGGATTGAAGCTTTCTTT. It specifies CAWGGQGIEAFF. The full variable domain, in which reference TRBV30 and TRBJ1-1 provide the parts outside the CDR3, is SQTIHQWPATLVQPVGSPLSLECTVEGTSNPNLYWYRQAAGRGLQLLFYSVGIGQISSEVPQNLSASRPQDRQFILSSKKLLLSDSGFYLCAWGGQGIEAFFGQGTRLTVV.

The chain carries TRBV10-3 and TRBJ2-3; D remains unclear. Germline assignment: CDR1 ENHRY and CDR2 SYGVKD. V shed 6 bases and J shed 2 bases, with 9 bases lying between them. The CDR3 contains 13 residues. CDR3 nucleotide sequence: TGTGCCATCAGGCAGCGTACCACAGATACGCAGTATTTT. Amino acids: CAIRQRTTDTQYF.

This chain connects TRBV2 to TRBJ1-2; 10 positions agree with TRBD1. V gave up 6 bases and J gave up 2 bases; unmatched junction bases: 3. The CDR3 sequence is 14 residues long. Germline CDR1 SNHLY, CDR2 FYNNEI. The CDR3 here is CASSLTGGNYGYTF. The CDR3, as DNA: TGTGCCAGCAGCCTGACAGGGGGCAACTATGGCTACACCTTC.

V gene TRBV7-7 combines with J gene TRBJ2-2, with a tentative D call TRBD2 (6 bases). CDR1 is SSHAT and CDR2 is FNYEAQ in the germline V gene (reference sequence). Trimming took off 2 bases at V and 1 base at J, with 11 bases between the two ends. The CDR3 totals 16 residues. The CDR3 nucleotides read TGTGCCAGCAGCTTAACCGGGACTCAGAACACCGGGGAGCTGTTTTTT. Encoded protein: CASSLTGTQNTGELFF.

The V call is TRBV19, the J call TRBJ2-5, with 13 bases lining up with TRBD2. V trimming: 5 bases; J trimming: 4 bases; junction bases outside the gene matches: 16. The CDR3 loop spans 19 amino acids. Germline loops: CDR1 LNHDA, CDR2 SQIVND (reference sequence). CDR3 nucleotide sequence: TGTGCCAGTAGTCTCCGGACTAGCGGGAGAGGAGGTGGGAGAGAGACCCAGTACTTC. Translation gives CASSLRTSGRGGGRETQYF.

V gene TRBV10-3 combines with J gene TRBJ2-7; 12 nucleotides agree with TRBD1. The ends lost 5 bases at V and 7 bases at J; junction bases unmatched: 12. Germline lookup yields CDR1 ENHRY and CDR2 SYGVKD. This CDR3 is built from 16 residues. CDR3 residues: CAISLVEGQGAREQYF. CDR3 coding DNA: TGTGCCATCAGTCTTGTCGAGGGACAGGGGGCAAGAGAGCAGTACTTC.

V usage is TRBV19 and J usage is TRBJ1-1; 9 bases agree with TRBD1. The CDR3 length is 15 residues. The V gene's germline CDR1 is LNHDA and CDR2 SQIVND (reference sequence). V gave up 6 bases and J gave up 5 bases; unmatched junction bases: 10. The CDR3 loop reads CASRLQGAVGTEAFF. CDR3 nucleotide sequence: TGTGCCAGTAGGTTACAGGGGGCGGTGGGGACTGAAGCTTTCTTT.

This clone occurred a few times. This chain links TRBV10-3 with TRBJ2-5, with a tentative D call TRBD1 (6 bases). Trimming pared 0 bases from V and 6 bases from J, leaving 14 bases between. The length of the CDR3 is 15 residues. Germline CDR1 reads ENHRY; CDR2 reads SYGVKD. The CDR3 protein is CAISESTGRGQTQYF. In DNA, the CDR3 is TGTGCCATCAGTGAGTCTACGGGCAGGGGACAGACCCAGTACTTC.